The 8 T cell receptor beta chains below come from one sample, sequenced in a study of CD8+CD57+ T cells in acquired aplastic anemia (dated by TCRdb to about 2018). Expansion of CD8+CD57+ cells had been shown by flow cytometry in the patients chosen for sequencing. This sample was sequenced with an Illumina HiSeq 2000. Genomic DNA was used as template for profiling of TCR beta VDJ combinations and CDR3 sequences. TCRdb reprocessed the public reads (quality trimming at Q25 with fastp, clone calling with MiXCR) and kept in-frame beta chains. CDR3 protein duplicates are merged, each entry listing the most common genes and DNA. The sample table lists about 190,000 distinct CDR3 sequences, around 47% of them with a count of one. The top ten constitute 8.5% to 10% of the sample. Source material: sorted CD4+, CD8+, or CD8+CD57+ T cells (not recorded which) from PBMCs. The receptors were gathered from a human donor with aplastic anemia.

This clonotype was observed at least ten times. The rearrangement uses TRBV11-2 and TRBJ2-7; D may be TRBD1 (5 bases). Looked up from germline, CDR1 is SGHAT and CDR2 is FQNNGV. The CDR3 has 15 amino acids. V lost 5 bases to trimming and J lost 2 bases, with 16 bases between them. CDR3 in amino acids: CASSKKRQGAYEQYF. The CDR3 bases are TGTGCCAGCAGCAAAAAACGGCAAGGGGCCTACGAGCAGTACTTC.

As regards this clonotype: A much larger clone differs from this one at a single base, so this may be a read error. The chain uses TRBV6-5 and TRBJ2-7, with 7 bases identical to TRBD1. The germline V gene has CDR1 MNHEY and CDR2 SVGAGI. CDR3 length: 15 residues. The CDR3 nucleotides are TGTGCCAGCAGTTCCGGGACAGTCAACCCCTACGAGCGGTACTTC. It encodes CASSSGTVNPYERYF.

The chain has TRBV30 and TRBJ1-1, with 9 bases that match TRBD1. CDR3 length equals 19 residues. Losses at the gene ends were 3 bases for V and 0 bases for J; bases not matched to a gene: 17. CDR1 is GTSNPN and CDR2 is SVGIG in the germline V gene (reference sequence). CDR3 region: CAWSLLLSGTGSMNTEAFF. The CDR3 region has the DNA TGTGCCTGGAGCCTACTCCTCAGCGGGACAGGGTCTATGAACACTGAAGCTTTCTTT.

The J gene is TRBJ1-1, the V gene TRBV19, with TRBD1 matching over 7 bases. The CDR3 contains 15 residues. Germline V gene lookup returns CDR1 LNHDA and CDR2 SQIVND (reference sequence). After removal of 8 bases from V and 0 bases from J, the junction contained 9 bases not matched to a gene. CDR3 nucleotide sequence: TGTGCCAGTCTGGGACAGCCCTTCATGAACACTGAAGCTTTCTTT. Translation: CASLGQPFMNTEAFF.

The chain has TRBV5-4 and TRBJ1-3; D ambiguous. V was clipped by 0 bases and J by 0 bases, with 10 bases between them. Germline-derived CDR1 and CDR2 are SGHNT and YYREEE (reference sequence). CDR3 length: 16 residues. The CDR3 nucleotides read TGTGCCAGCAGCTTGGGACTCCCGAGCTCTGGAAACACCATATATTTT. Protein product: CASSLGLPSSGNTIYF.

The J gene is TRBJ1-5, the V gene TRBV29-1; 9 bases are shared with TRBD1. The length of the CDR3 is 13 residues. V was pared by 3 bases and J by 11 bases, with 8 bases of the junction left unmatched. CDR1 and CDR2 (germline): SQVTM, ANQGSEA. CDR3 bases: TGCAGCGTTGATGCAGGACAGGGGCAAGCCCAGCATTTT. Protein: CSVDAGQGQAQHF.

V and J are TRBV7-3 and TRBJ2-7; tentative D call: TRBD2 (6 bases). This CDR3 has 15 residues. V was shortened by 5 bases and J by 4 bases, with 18 bases between the two germline ends. Germline V gives CDR1 SGHTA, CDR2 FQGTGA. The CDR3 nucleotides read TGTGCCAGCAGCCGACTGTCGGGAGTGCGGTACGAGCAGTACTTC. It codes for CASSRLSGVRYEQYF.

A few counts support this clonotype. The rearrangement joins TRBV10-3 to TRBJ2-3, with D unclear. Germline CDR1 ENHRY, CDR2 SYGVKD. This CDR3 has 15 amino acids. Deletions cut 3 bases from V and 0 bases from J, with 10 bases between. CDR3 residues: CAISDSGQSTDTQYF. The CDR3 DNA sequence: TGTGCCATCAGTGATTCAGGCCAAAGCACAGATACGCAGTATTTT.